The T cell receptor beta chain under discussion was sequenced for a study of T cells in Graves' hyperthyroidism and ophthalmopathy. General study points: Ophthalmopathy was separated from stable hyperthyroidism by a 13 V-J model.

Turning to this clonotype: Its antigen remains unknown.

The investigators amplified TCR beta CDR3 regions from RNA transcripts. During a first-round RT-PCR of the TCR CDR3, the HTBI primer set was used. TCRdb processed the multiplex PCR reads anew with MiXCR; each CDR3 protein has one entry. The sample lists 350,000 or so distinct CDR3 sequences, 15% to 20% occurring once. Germline CDR1 is PRHDT and CDR2 is FYEKMQ (reference sequence). V was pared by 5 bases and J by 1 base, with 17 bases between. The CDR3 consists of 17 residues. The chain links TRBV13 to TRBJ2-2; D is unclear. The specimen sequenced was blood. The TCR was taken from a woman aged 40 to 50 with Graves' ophthalmopathy. CDR3 DNA sequence: TGTGCCAGCAGCCGAATGTTCGGGCAGGAGAACACCGGGGAGCTGTTTTTT. It is translated as CASSRMFGQENTGELFF.